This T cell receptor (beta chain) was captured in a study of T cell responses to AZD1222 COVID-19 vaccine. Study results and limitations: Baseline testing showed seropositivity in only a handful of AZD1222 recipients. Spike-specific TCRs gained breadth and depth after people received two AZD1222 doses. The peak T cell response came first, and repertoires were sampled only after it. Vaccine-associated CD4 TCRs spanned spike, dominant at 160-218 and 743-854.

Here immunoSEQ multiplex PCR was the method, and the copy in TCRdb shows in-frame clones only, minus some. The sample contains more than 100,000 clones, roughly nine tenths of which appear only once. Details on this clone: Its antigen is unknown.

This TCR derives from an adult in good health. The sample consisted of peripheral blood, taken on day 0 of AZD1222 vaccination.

The CDR3 coding sequence is TGTGCCAGCAGCCGATCTGACTTCGGGGGCACCCTCCACTTT. This translates into CASSRSDFGGTLHF. V and J are TRBV14 and TRBJ1-6; possible D gene TRBD1, 6 bases. Trimming removed 4 bases from V and 14 bases from J, with 18 bases in between. Looked up from germline, CDR1 is SGHDN and CDR2 is FVKESK. The CDR3 runs to 14 residues.